This T cell receptor (beta chain) was captured by sequencing in a study of T cells in Graves' hyperthyroidism and ophthalmopathy. Amplified TCR beta CDR3 regions derived from RNA transcripts. TCR CDR3 regions were first amplified by RT-PCR with HTBI primers. Using its own MiXCR run on the multiplex PCR reads, TCRdb lists one record per CDR3 protein. The data contain approximately 530,000 distinct CDR3 sequences, 15% to 20% of them singletons. The germline V gene encodes CDR1 SQVTM and CDR2 ANQGSEA. Unmatched junction bases numbered 4, after V lost 5 bases and J lost 7 bases. This CDR3 contains 13 residues.

The chain couples TRBV29-1 to TRBJ2-4; 11 bases agree with TRBD1. Source material: blood. This TCR was recovered from a woman aged 18-30 years with Graves' hyperthyroidism. CDR3 region: CSVPGQGGNIQYF. Here the CDR3 DNA reads TGCAGCGTTCCGGGACAGGGGGGGAACATTCAGTACTTC.